This TCR beta chain was identified in a study of CD8 T cells in Susac syndrome (dated by TCRdb to between 2018 and 2020). General notes on the study: Whether CD8+ T cell activation and differentiation in Susac syndrome was antigen driven was tested using repertoire sequencing. Clonality of the CD8+ T cell repertoire was compared between roughly twelve healthy donors, around 14 Susac syndrome patients and 15 or so multiple sclerosis patients.

RNA was extracted with the RNeasy kit and roughly 0.45 to 1 ug was reverse transcribed using random hexamers. The immunoSEQ multiplex PCR assay, which covers 54 Vbeta and 13 Jbeta segments, was used to amplify TCR beta CDR3 regions. PCR amplification bias was corrected using a synthetic template baseline for primer optimization and computational correction. From the authors' description of their analysis: Reads were assigned to V, D and J genes according to IMGT and analyzed in immunoSEQ Analyzer, with only productive sequences retained. Clonality was calculated as one minus the Shannon entropy normalized by log2 of the number of productive unique sequences. For each patient and control, public and private clones were evaluated among the 100 most prevalent clones. Susac-specific clones were defined as absent from healthy and MS cohorts, 850 to 1,300 published viral clones and other ImmuneACCESS disease sequences. TCRdb ran its own pipeline on the public reads, namely fastp trimming at Q25 and MiXCR clone calling, and kept in-frame beta chains. Here each entry gathers all rows of one CDR3 protein and keeps the most common genes and DNA. The V and J calls come from TCRdb's annotation, not from the publication. Recorded for this sample are 160,000 or so distinct CDR3 sequences; 85% to 95% of them occurred a single time. The top ten clones comprise roughly 0.21% of the sample.

Peripheral blood CD8+ and CD4+ T cells from healthy donors, Susac syndrome patients and multiple sclerosis patients were profiled by high-throughput TCR beta sequencing. Multiple sclerosis controls were treatment-naive patients with stable or active relapsing-remitting disease fulfilling revised McDonald criteria. Bulk CD8+ and CD4+ T cells were purified magnetically by negative isolation, whereas CD8+ TEMRA cells were enriched by FACS. Blood was collected in EDTA tubes and processed within 24 hours, with PBMCs isolated through density gradient centrifugation. PBMCs intended for TCR sequencing were frozen in liquid nitrogen and were later thawed in a 37 degrees C water bath. A purity of at least 90% was achieved for sorted or isolated CD4+, CD8+ and CD8+ TEMRA cells. General findings and caveats noted by the study authors: The TCR sequencing and HLA analysis was acknowledged to have included a relatively small number of individuals.

As regards this clonotype: The target of this receptor is not known. A junction end diverges from the germline sequence, so it may reflect a read error.

Sequencing was done on a sample of CD8+ T cells from PBMCs. This receptor was obtained from a human donor with multiple sclerosis.

The CDR3 region reads CDWSPLPGGYEQYF. The DNA sequence follows: TGTGACTGGAGCCCACTCCCGGGGGGCTACGAGCAGTACTTC. The sequence joins TRBV30 to TRBJ2-7; 7 central bases correspond to TRBD2. Its CDR3 holds 14 amino acids, cysteine through phenylalanine. Kept here is only the CDR3 DNA, which spans 42 bases and is read in frame from base 1. The germline V gene encodes CDR1 GTSNPN and CDR2 SVGIG (reference sequence).